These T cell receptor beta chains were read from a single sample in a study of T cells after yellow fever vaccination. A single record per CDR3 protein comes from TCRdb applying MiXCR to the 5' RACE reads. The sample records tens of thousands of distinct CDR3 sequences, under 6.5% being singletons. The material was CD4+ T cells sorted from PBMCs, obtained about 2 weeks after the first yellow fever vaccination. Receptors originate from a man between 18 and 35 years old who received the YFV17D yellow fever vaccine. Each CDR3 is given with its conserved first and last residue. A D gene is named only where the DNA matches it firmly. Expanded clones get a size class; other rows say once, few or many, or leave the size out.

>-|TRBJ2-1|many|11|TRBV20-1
TGCAGTATCGACGGATACAATGAGCAGTTCTTC
CSIDGYNEQFF
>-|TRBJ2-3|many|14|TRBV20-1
TGCAGTGCTAGAGATGAGGGGGGCACAGATACGCAGTATTTT
CSARDEGGTDTQYF
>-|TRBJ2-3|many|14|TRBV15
TGTGCCACCAGCGAGCCGGCCTCTGGAGATACGCAGTATTTT
CATSEPASGDTQYF
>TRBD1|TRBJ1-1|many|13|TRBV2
TGTGCCAGCAGGGACAGGGGTTACACTGAAGCTTTCTTT
CASRDRGYTEAFF
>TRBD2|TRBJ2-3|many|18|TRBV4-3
TGCGCCAGCAGCCAAGATCCCCCACTAGCGGGGGTAACAGATACGCAGTATTTT
CASSQDPPLAGVTDTQYF
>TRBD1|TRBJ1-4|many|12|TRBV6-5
TGTGCCAGCAGTAATCCAGGGGGAAAACTGTTTTTT
CASSNPGGKLFF
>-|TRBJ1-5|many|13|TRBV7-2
TGTGCCAGCAGCTTAAGGGACAATCAGCCCCAGCATTTT
CASSLRDNQPQHF
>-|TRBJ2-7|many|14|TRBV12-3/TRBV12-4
TGTGCCAGCAGCTACCGGGTCGGAGCCTACGAGCAGTACTTC
CASSYRVGAYEQYF
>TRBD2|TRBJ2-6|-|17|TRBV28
TGTGCCAGCAATAGACTAGCGGGGGGTAATGGGGCCAACGTCCTGACTTTC
CASNRLAGGNGANVLTF
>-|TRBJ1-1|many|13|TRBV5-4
TGTGCCAGCAAGGAAGGAACAGACACTGAAGCTTTCTTT
CASKEGTDTEAFF
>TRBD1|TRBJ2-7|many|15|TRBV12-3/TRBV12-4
TGTGCCAGCAGCCCCCGCGAGGGGGCACGGGACGAGCAGTACTTC
CASSPREGARDEQYF